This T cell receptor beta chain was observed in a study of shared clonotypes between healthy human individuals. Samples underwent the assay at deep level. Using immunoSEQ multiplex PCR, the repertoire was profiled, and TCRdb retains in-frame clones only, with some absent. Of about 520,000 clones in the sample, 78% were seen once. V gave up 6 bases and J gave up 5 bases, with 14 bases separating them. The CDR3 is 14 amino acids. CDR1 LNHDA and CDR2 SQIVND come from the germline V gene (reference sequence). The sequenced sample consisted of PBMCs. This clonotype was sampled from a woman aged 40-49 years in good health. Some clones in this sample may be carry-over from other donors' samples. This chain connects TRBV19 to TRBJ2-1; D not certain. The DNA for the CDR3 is TGTGCCAGTAGGGCTCAACTCCTACACAATGAGCAGTTCTTC. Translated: CASRAQLLHNEQFF.